These 27 T cell receptor beta chains came from one sample sequenced in a study of cytomegalovirus exposure and HLA in healthy donors. Amplification used 60 Vbeta primers and 13 Jbeta primers. The data were produced by immunoSEQ multiplex PCR, yet TCRdb's version contains in-frame clones alone and is incomplete. The sample consists of around 110,000 clones, about four fifths of them appearing once. Sequenced input: PBMCs. These TCRs come from a woman aged 18-29 years in good health and CMV-seropositive.

CDR3 coding DNA: TGCGCCAGCAGCCAAGAAGGACAGAAGAACACTGAAGCTTTCTTT. Amino acid sequence: CASSQEGQKNTEAFF. The chain uses TRBV4-1 and TRBJ1-1, with a weak D call TRBD1 (6 bases). The germline gives CDR1 MGHRA, CDR2 YSYEKL. V gave up 0 bases and J gave up 1 base, with 9 bases separating them. The CDR3 sequence is 15 residues long.

The rearrangement links TRBV30 to TRBJ1-1; 9 bases match TRBD1. The V gene end was trimmed by 0 bases and the J gene end by 4 bases; junction bases not matched to a gene: 15. The CDR3 sequence is 18 residues long. CDR1 is GTSNPN and CDR2 is SVGIG in the germline V gene (reference sequence). CDR3: CAWSVMWAYRGQGTEAFF. The DNA for the CDR3 is TGTGCCTGGAGTGTAATGTGGGCGTACAGGGGGCAAGGCACTGAAGCTTTCTTT.

The V and J genes are TRBV5-1 and TRBJ2-3, with TRBD1 as a possible D gene (6 bases). The CDR3 loop spans 16 amino acids. Germline lookup yields CDR1 SGHRS and CDR2 YFSETQ. V gave up 4 bases and J gave up 3 bases, with 18 bases separating them. The CDR3 DNA reads as TGCGCCAGCAGCCCATACCTAGGGGGTGGAACAGATACGCAGTATTTT. It yields the protein CASSPYLGGGTDTQYF.

V gene TRBV11-2 combines with J gene TRBJ1-4; TRBD1 matches at 10 bases. The CDR3 extends over 15 amino acids. Germline-derived CDR1 and CDR2 are SGHAT and FQNNGV. The trim removed 5 bases at V and 7 bases at J, leaving 7 bases unmatched. DNA for the CDR3: TGTGCCAGCAGCGAGTCGGACAGGGGGACTGAAAAACTGTTTTTT. As protein: CASSESDRGTEKLFF.

This chain links TRBV9 with TRBJ2-3; unclear D gene. The CDR3 is 12 amino acids. V lost 3 bases, J lost 7 bases, and 9 bases lay in between. Germline assignment: CDR1 SGDLS and CDR2 YYNGEE. In nucleotides, the CDR3 is TGTGCCAGCAGCGGGCTCAGGAATACGCAGTATTTT. Amino acid sequence: CASSGLRNTQYF.

V usage is TRBV19 and J usage is TRBJ1-5; TRBD1 is a possible D gene (6 bases). Trimming took off 6 bases at V and 3 bases at J, with 12 bases between the two ends. This CDR3 is built from 14 residues. Germline loops: CDR1 LNHDA, CDR2 SQIVND (reference sequence). CDR3 DNA sequence: TGTGCCAGTAGAGGGACAATCCTCAATCAGCCCCAGCATTTT. It yields the protein CASRGTILNQPQHF.

This clone was picked up one time. The gene calls are TRBV7-9 and TRBJ1-5; D is undetermined. V lost 4 bases, J lost 1 base, and 11 bases lay in between. Germline assignment: CDR1 SEHNR and CDR2 FQNEAQ (reference sequence). The CDR3 is made up of 15 amino acids. CDR3 amino acids: CASSSNTESNQPQHF. DNA for the CDR3: TGTGCCAGCAGCTCAAACACAGAGAGCAATCAGCCCCAGCATTTT. Variable domain in full (rest from reference TRBV7-9 and TRBJ1-5): DTGVSQNPRHKITKRGQNVTFRCDPISEHNRLYWYRQTLGQGPEFLTYFQNEAQLEKSRLLSDRFSAERPKGSFSTLEIQRTEQGDSAMYLCASSSNTESNQPQHFGDGTRLSIL.

The chain is built from TRBV28 and TRBJ1-5; TRBD1 is a possible D gene (6 bases). Between the trimmed V and J ends, which lost 6 bases and 4 bases, there was a span of 10 bases. CDR1 MDHEN and CDR2 SYDVKM come from the germline V gene. This CDR3 contains 13 residues. CDR3 in DNA: TGTGCCAGCAGCGATAGGGGGAATCAGCCCCAGCATTTT. Its protein product is CASSDRGNQPQHF.

CDR3 sequence reads: CASSQELQRFRGTQYF. The CDR3 DNA follows: TGCGCCAGCAGCCAAGAATTGCAGCGTTTCAGGGGGACCCAGTACTTC. The gene calls are TRBV4-1 and TRBJ2-5; a possible D gene is TRBD1 (6 bases). The CDR3 sequence is 16 residues long. Deletions cut 0 bases from V and 7 bases from J, with 18 bases between. Germline V lookup: CDR1 MGHRA, CDR2 YSYEKL.

The V and J genes are TRBV19 and TRBJ2-1; 8 bases are shared with TRBD2. Germline lookup yields CDR1 LNHDA and CDR2 SQIVND (reference sequence). The CDR3 has 15 amino acids. After removal of 4 bases from V and 4 bases from J, the junction contained 6 bases not matched to a gene. The DNA for the CDR3 is TGTGCCAGTAGTAGGGGCGGGAGGACTTACAATGAGCAGTTCTTC. It yields the protein CASSRGGRTYNEQFF.

The J gene is TRBJ2-1, the V gene TRBV4-1; a possible D gene is TRBD2 (5 bases). In germline, CDR1 is MGHRA, CDR2 YSYEKL. Trimming shortened V by 5 bases and J by 7 bases, and 6 bases separated the two germline ends. The CDR3 loop spans 11 amino acids. CDR3 in amino acids: CASSGSNEQFF. The CDR3 bases are TGCGCCAGCAGCGGGAGTAATGAGCAGTTCTTC.

The V gene is TRBV7-2, the J gene TRBJ2-3, with unresolved D. Germline V CDR1 and CDR2: SGHTA, FQGNSA. Between the trimmed V and J ends, which lost 1 base and 2 bases, there was a span of 7 bases. The CDR3 consists of 14 residues. The CDR3 nucleotides read TGTGCCAGCAGCTTAGTGTCCTCCACAGATACGCAGTATTTT. It codes for CASSLVSSTDTQYF. The entire variable domain, with the rest obtained from reference TRBV7-2 and TRBJ2-3, is as follows: GAGVSQSPSNKVTEKGKDVELRCDPISGHTALYWYRQSLGQGLEFLIYFQGNSAPDKSGLPSDRFSAERTGGSVSTLTIQRTQQEDSAVYLCASSLVSSTDTQYFGPGTRLTVL.

This sequence joins TRBV19 and TRBJ2-1, with 9 positions matching TRBD1. Germline-derived CDR1 and CDR2 are LNHDA and SQIVND (reference sequence). V lost 5 bases to trimming and J lost 5 bases; unmatched junction nucleotides: 7. This CDR3 spans 15 amino acids. The CDR3 bases are TGTGCCAGTAGTCTGGGGACAGGGTACCACAATGAGCAGTTCTTC. This encodes CASSLGTGYHNEQFF.

A remark on this clone: This specimen includes other DNA sequences encoding the same CDR3. V gene TRBV7-9 combines with J gene TRBJ2-3; the D gene is possibly TRBD1 (5 bases). CDR1 is SEHNR, CDR2 FQNEAQ, per germline (reference sequence). The CDR3 is 14 amino acids. V was pared by 1 base and J by 4 bases, with 9 bases between. The CDR3 spells CASSLGAGPDTQYF. The CDR3 DNA reads TGTGCCAGCAGCTTAGGGGCAGGGCCAGATACGCAGTATTTT.

J is TRBJ1-5 and V is TRBV27; possibly TRBD1 for D (6 bases). Germline CDR1 MNHEY, CDR2 SMNVEV (reference sequence). V lost 6 bases and J lost 2, with 14 bases in between. The CDR3 runs 15 residues. The CDR3 here is CASSPTGTGNQPQHF. CDR3 bases: TGTGCCAGCAGCCCCACAGGGACGGGCAATCAGCCCCAGCATTTT.

The rearrangement uses TRBV28 and TRBJ2-6; TRBD1 matches at 12 bases. Germline V gene data show CDR1 as MDHEN and CDR2 as SYDVKM. J was trimmed by 2 bases and V by 4 bases; bases with no gene match: 6. This CDR3 contains 18 residues. The CDR3 is CASSSPGQGAPGANVLTF. The DNA of the CDR3 is TGTGCCAGCAGTTCACCGGGACAGGGGGCGCCTGGGGCCAACGTCCTGACTTTC.

V is TRBV4-1 and J is TRBJ2-3; possibly TRBD1 for D (6 bases). This CDR3 contains 15 residues. The germline gives CDR1 MGHRA, CDR2 YSYEKL. V lost 1 base and J lost 0, with 8 bases in between. DNA of the CDR3: TGCGCCAGCAGCCAAGTTGGGGGCAGCACAGATACGCAGTATTTT. This translates into CASSQVGGSTDTQYF.

The chain carries TRBV2 and TRBJ1-4; TRBD1 aligns across 9 bases. V lost 3 bases to trimming and J lost 6 bases; unmatched junction nucleotides: 8. CDR3 length: 16 amino acids. Germline assignment: CDR1 SNHLY and CDR2 FYNNEI. The CDR3 coding sequence is TGTGCCAGCAGTGAGGGTGAACAGGGGGCGGATGAAAAACTGTTTTTT. Its translation: CASSEGEQGADEKLFF. Supplemented by reference TRBV2 and TRBJ1-4, the full variable domain reads EPEVTQTPSHQVTQMGQEVILRCVPISNHLYFYWYRQILGQKVEFLVSFYNNEISEKSEIFDDQFSVERPDGSNFTLKIRSTKLEDSAMYFCASSEGEQGADEKLFFGSGTQLSVL.

The J gene is TRBJ2-1, the V gene TRBV7-3; 13 nucleotides align to TRBD2. With 5 bases clipped from V and 15 bases from J, the junction kept 7 bases outside the gene matches. This CDR3 spans 13 amino acids. In germline, CDR1 is SGHTA, CDR2 FQGTGA. CDR3 DNA sequence: TGTGCCAGCAGCGCCCGGACTAGCGGGAGTTTGTTCTTC. Protein sequence: CASSARTSGSLFF.

V is TRBV21-1 and J is TRBJ2-1; the DNA was not compared with TRBD2, the D call given in the table. TRBV21-1 corresponds to a pseudogene. The CDR3 is made up of 18 amino acids. The DNA for the CDR3 is TGTGCCAGCAGCAAAGTGAAGCTAGCGGGAGGGCCATTCCGTGAGCAGTTCTTC. It translates to CASSKVKLAGGPFREQFF.

V usage is TRBV7-9 and J usage is TRBJ2-5, with a weak D call TRBD2 (6 bases). Germline V gene lookup returns CDR1 SEHNR and CDR2 FQNEAQ (reference sequence). V lost 5 bases and J lost 5, with 15 bases in between. The CDR3 spans 14 residues. The CDR3 coding sequence is TGTGCCAGCAGCGTCTCCGGGGGTCGGGAGACCCAGTACTTC. Protein sequence: CASSVSGGRETQYF.

V and J are TRBV5-6 and TRBJ2-2, with D uncertain. Trimming took off 0 bases at V and 0 bases at J, with 9 bases between the two ends. This CDR3 has 16 amino acids. Germline V gives CDR1 SGHDT, CDR2 YYEEEE. In DNA, the CDR3 is TGTGCCAGCAGCTTGGAGCACGCGCCGAACACCGGGGAGCTGTTTTTT. Protein sequence: CASSLEHAPNTGELFF.

The V call is TRBV7-8, the J call TRBJ1-2; 12 bases are shared with TRBD1. Per germline, CDR1 SGHVS and CDR2 FQNEAQ. The CDR3 is 15 amino acids. After removal of 4 bases from V and 8 bases from J, the junction contained 8 bases not matched to a gene. The chain's CDR3 is CASSSSVGQGAGYTF. CDR3 nucleotide sequence: TGTGCCAGCAGCTCCTCCGTGGGACAGGGGGCAGGCTACACCTTC. Filled out from reference TRBV7-8 and TRBJ1-2, the complete variable domain reads GAGVSQSPRYKVAKRGQDVALRCDPISGHVSLFWYQQALGQGPEFLTYFQNEAQLDKSGLPSDRFFAERPEGSVSTLKIQRTQQEDSAVYLCASSSSVGQGAGYTFGSGTRLTVV.

This clone was picked up one time. The chain links TRBV21-1 to TRBJ1-4. TRBV21-1 is shown as a pseudogene. This CDR3 is built from 18 residues. The CDR3 DNA follows: TGTGCCAGCAGCCTTACGGGCGGGGGCAAAGGCTTTGATGAAAAACTGTTTTTT. Translation gives CASSLTGGGKGFDEKLFF.

The chain is built from TRBV9 and TRBJ2-7; D gene unclear. From germline, CDR1 is SGDLS and CDR2 YYNGEE. V was shortened by 4 bases and J by 2 bases, with 4 bases between the two germline ends. CDR3 size: 11 residues. The CDR3 DNA is TGTGCCAGCAGCCTTGCCTACGAGCAGTACTTC. Protein sequence: CASSLAYEQYF. Complete variable domain (other parts from reference TRBV9 and TRBJ2-7): DSGVTQTPKHLITATGQRVTLRCSPRSGDLSVYWYQQSLDQGLQFLIQYYNGEERAKGNILERFSAQQFPDLHSELNLSSLELGDSALYFCASSLAYEQYFGPGTRLTVT.

This clone came up a few times. This rearrangement joins TRBV5-1 to TRBJ1-1; 8 bases match TRBD1. The trim removed 3 bases at V and 0 bases at J, leaving 1 base unmatched. From germline, CDR1 is SGHRS and CDR2 YFSETQ. The CDR3 extends over 14 amino acids. CDR3 in DNA: TGCGCCAGCAGCTGGACAGGGATGAACACTGAAGCTTTCTTT. This codes for CASSWTGMNTEAFF.

The genes are TRBV5-1 and TRBJ1-2; 7 bases agree with TRBD1. Looked up from germline, CDR1 is SGHRS and CDR2 is YFSETQ. CDR3 length equals 17 residues. V lost 2 bases and J lost 0; bases outside the gene matches: 10. This CDR3 is CASSLTGVNKANYGYTF. The CDR3 DNA follows: TGCGCCAGCAGCTTAACAGGGGTCAATAAAGCTAACTATGGCTACACCTTC.